The rows below give T cell receptor beta chains drawn from one sample of a study of post-analysis software for immune sequencing data. TCRdb redid the calling of the PCR reads with MiXCR, one entry per CDR3 protein. Altogether 650,000 to 850,000 distinct CDR3 sequences are present, about 50% being singletons, with the ten largest covering roughly 4.4%. The sample was blood. These receptors were collected from a girl aged 10 to 17 with multiple sclerosis. Both conserved end residues are part of each CDR3. The D gene is left open where the match is weak. Part of the rows lack a size; the others show once, few, many or a class for expanded clones.

TRBJ2-1	TRBV27	TRBD1	-	CASSPGTGTYNEQFF	TGTGCCAGCAGTCCCGGGACAGGGACTTACAATGAGCAGTTCTTC
TRBJ1-2	TRBV28	-	-	CASSRWTSNNYGYTF	TGTGCCAGCAGTCGTTGGACTTCTAATAACTATGGCTACACCTTC
TRBJ1-6	TRBV5-1	-	-	CASSLDAASYNSPLHF	TGCGCCAGCAGCTTGGATGCAGCTTCCTATAATTCACCCCTCCACTTT
TRBJ1-1	TRBV6-5	-	few	CASMELTRGTEAFF	TGTGCCAGCATGGAGCTCACGCGGGGCACTGAAGCTTTCTTT
TRBJ2-5	TRBV9	-	-	CASSVEDYSQETQYF	TGTGCCAGCAGCGTAGAGGACTACTCACAGGAGACCCAGTACTTC
TRBJ2-5	TRBV7-6	TRBD2	-	CASSPPIGLALQETQYF	TGTGCCAGCAGCCCCCCTATAGGACTAGCGTTGCAAGAGACCCAGTACTTC
TRBJ2-1	TRBV2	-	-	CASSVRLYNEQFF	TGTGCCAGCAGTGTGAGGTTGTACAATGAGCAGTTCTTC
TRBJ2-4	TRBV20-1	-	-	CSAREIAKNIQYF	TGCAGTGCTAGAGAGATAGCCAAAAACATTCAGTACTTC
TRBJ2-1	TRBV14	-	many	CASSQDRDRTYNEQFF	TGTGCCAGCAGCCAAGATCGGGACCGTACCTACAATGAGCAGTTCTTC
TRBJ2-5	TRBV4-1	-	few	CASSQGSIQETQYF	TGCGCCAGCAGCCAAGGGAGCATCCAAGAGACCCAGTACTTC